The text below deals with one TCR beta chain. Its antigen is unidentified. These data belong to a study of cytomegalovirus exposure and HLA in healthy donors. Study results and limitations: A later analysis linked a missense DCLRE1C variant to TCR beta V- and J-gene trimming. Some V segments, including TRBV6-2 and TRBV6-3, were excluded as indistinguishable. The study recorded 160 or so TCR beta chains that were cytomegalovirus-associated. The study assumed roughly uniform donor sequencing depth for presence/absence analyses.

Use of 60 Vbeta and 13 Jbeta primers characterized the PCR. Only in-frame clones appear in the TCRdb table, and some are missing; sequencing was by immunoSEQ multiplex PCR. The top ten clones hold around 9.1% of a sample with over 150,000 clones, roughly 80% of them seen once. CDR1 and CDR2 from the germline V gene are MNHEY and SVGAGI. This CDR3 is 15 amino acids long. V was trimmed by 0 bases and J by 4 bases, leaving 12 bases between them. The clonotype was recovered from a male donor in good health and CMV-seropositive. The sample consisted of PBMCs. This rearrangement joins TRBV6-5 to TRBJ1-1, with D hard to call. CDR3: CASSYSSGPVTEAFF. Written as DNA, the CDR3 is TGTGCCAGCAGTTACTCAAGCGGCCCAGTCACTGAAGCTTTCTTT.